The 22 T cell receptor beta chains given below trace back to one sample, sequenced in a study of T cells expressing NK-cell markers. TCRdb reprocessed the 5' RACE reads; each CDR3 protein has one entry and no DNA is given. Its table records 450,000 to 600,000 distinct CDR3 sequences. What was sequenced was blood T cells: a sorted CD56 or NKG2C T cell subset, CD4+ or CD8+ T cells, or bulk PBMC T cells (not recorded which). These receptors came from a man aged 18 to 29 in good health.

V usage is TRBV20-1 and J usage is TRBJ1-2; TCRdb's D call, TRBD1, is unchecked because there is no DNA. The germline V gene encodes CDR1 DFQATT and CDR2 SNEGSKA (reference sequence). CDR3 size: 13 residues. CDR3 residues: CSAQTDRNYGYTF.

The chain recombines TRBV12-3 or TRBV12-4 with TRBJ2-3. This CDR3 contains 12 residues. CDR3 loop: CASSEGGDTQYF.

This rearrangement joins TRBV4-2 to TRBJ2-7; TCRdb calls TRBD1, which cannot be checked without DNA. Per the germline V gene, CDR1 is LGHNA and CDR2 is YNFKEQ. This CDR3 region has 15 residues. This CDR3 reads CASSQGPGSGNEQYF.

The rearrangement joins TRBV5-1 to TRBJ2-5; TCRdb's assignment of TRBD1 cannot be checked, as there is no DNA. Germline CDR1 SGHRS, CDR2 YFSETQ. The CDR3 is made up of 17 amino acids. CDR3 region: CASCKGLKTNLQETQYF. Complete variable domain (other parts from reference TRBV5-1 and TRBJ2-5): KAGVTQTPRYLIKTRGQQVTLSCSPISGHRSVSWYQQTPGQGLQFLFEYFSETQRNKGNFPGRFSGRQFSNSRSEMNVSTLELGDSALYLCASCKGLKTNLQETQYFGPGTRLLVL.

This chain links TRBV12-3 or TRBV12-4 with TRBJ2-1; checking the TCRdb D call of TRBD2 is not possible without DNA. CDR3 length equals 14 residues. CDR3 sequence reads: CASGRASSYNEQFF.

The chain is built from TRBV20-1 and TRBJ2-2. Looked up from germline, CDR1 is DFQATT and CDR2 is SNEGSKA (reference sequence). The CDR3 loop spans 15 amino acids. Here the CDR3 reads CSARAGFGNTGELFF.

The V call is TRBV5-1, the J call TRBJ2-7; checking the TCRdb D call of TRBD1 is not possible without DNA. Germline lookup yields CDR1 SGHRS and CDR2 YFSETQ. This CDR3 contains 13 residues. The CDR3 reads CASNGAGPLEQYF.

The rearrangement links TRBV9 to TRBJ2-7; the D gene TCRdb calls, TRBD1, cannot be checked with no DNA. Looked up from germline, CDR1 is SGDLS and CDR2 is YYNGEE. This CDR3 spans 16 amino acids. CDR3 sequence: CASSAGTDRGFYEQYF.

The chain employs TRBV6-5 and TRBJ2-1; TCRdb outputs TRBD2, but without DNA this stays unchecked. CDR1 and CDR2 (germline): MNHEY, SVGAGI. The CDR3 loop spans 15 amino acids. CDR3 amino acids: CASSQEWARRDEQFF.

The J gene is TRBJ2-7, the V gene TRBV4-3; absent DNA, TCRdb's TRBD2 call cannot be checked. The CDR3 is 13 amino acids. CDR1 is LGHNA and CDR2 is YSLEER in the germline V gene. CDR3 protein: CASSQDRLAEQYF.

This chain uses TRBV5-1 with TRBJ2-5; TCRdb lists TRBD1, though no DNA is available to test this call. The V gene's germline CDR1 is SGHRS and CDR2 YFSETQ. This CDR3 region has 14 residues. CDR3 sequence reads: CASSFGTWEETQYF.

V and J are TRBV5-5 and TRBJ2-1. Germline V gene lookup returns CDR1 SGHKS and CDR2 YYEKEE (reference sequence). The CDR3 is 12 amino acids. The CDR3 protein is CASSLVYAEQFF.

This rearrangement joins TRBV28 to TRBJ2-2; TCRdb's assignment of TRBD1 cannot be checked, as there is no DNA. Germline V CDR1 and CDR2: MDHEN, SYDVKM. The CDR3 is made up of 13 amino acids. The CDR3 reads CASQQRGTGELFF.

The chain recombines TRBV12-3 or TRBV12-4 with TRBJ2-2; the D call of TRBD1 rests on TCRdb alone, since no DNA is present to check it. This CDR3 region has 15 residues. The CDR3 is CASSYRGRLSGELFF.

The chain has TRBV14 and TRBJ2-3; TCRdb's D gene call, TRBD1, goes unchecked for lack of DNA. The CDR3 has 12 amino acids. The V gene's germline CDR1 is SGHDN and CDR2 FVKESK. The CDR3: CASSQRGDTQYF. Combining the CDR3 with reference TRBV14 and TRBJ2-3 gives the whole variable domain EAGVTQFPSHSVIEKGQTVTLRCDPISGHDNLYWYRRVMGKEIKFLLHFVKESKQDESGMPNNRFLAERTGGTYSTLKVQPAELEDSGVYFCASSQRGDTQYFGPGTRLTVL.

This sequence joins TRBV9 and TRBJ2-3; the D call of TRBD2 rests on TCRdb alone, since no DNA is present to check it. The germline V gene has CDR1 SGDLS and CDR2 YYNGEE. The CDR3 spans 14 residues. CDR3 sequence: CASSGLAGGDTQYF.

V usage is TRBV5-1 and J usage is TRBJ2-3; TCRdb names TRBD2, which stays unverified in the absence of DNA. In germline, CDR1 is SGHRS, CDR2 YFSETQ. This CDR3 contains 19 residues. CDR3 residues: CASSLGQLWTSGREDTQYF.

V gene TRBV9 combines with J gene TRBJ2-7; TCRdb names TRBD1, which stays unverified in the absence of DNA. This CDR3 spans 15 amino acids. The germline V gene has CDR1 SGDLS and CDR2 YYNGEE. CDR3: CASSPRDRDEYEQYF.

The chain employs TRBV7-9 and TRBJ2-2. The CDR3 sequence is 12 residues long. Germline values: CDR1 SEHNR, CDR2 FQNEAQ (reference sequence). This CDR3 reads CAGIVPTGELFF.

The chain couples TRBV7-9 to TRBJ1-1; the D gene TCRdb calls, TRBD1, cannot be checked with no DNA. Germline V gene lookup returns CDR1 SEHNR and CDR2 FQNEAQ (reference sequence). The CDR3 runs 14 residues. CDR3 protein: CASSTYGANTEAFF.

The chain uses TRBV12-3 or TRBV12-4 and TRBJ2-7. The CDR3 runs 14 residues. CDR3 amino acids: CASSSNRRPDEQYF.

The rearrangement uses TRBV20-1 and TRBJ2-3; TCRdb proposes TRBD1, but this gene call is untestable without DNA. The germline CDR1 and CDR2 sequences are DFQATT and SNEGSKA (reference sequence). The CDR3 is 17 residues long. This CDR3 is CSARDPGGHTSTDTQYF.